Presented here are 5 T cell receptor beta chains from one specimen sequenced in a study of blood T cells in healthy people across ages. Next came a second PCR, run for roughly 6 to 11 cycles, which used a sample-barcoded 5' primer along with a J-beta primer mix. TCRdb passed the 5' RACE reads through MiXCR, listing each CDR3 protein once. Of about 760,000 distinct CDR3 sequences in the sample, approximately 60% were seen once. The source material was blood. These receptor sequences come from a man between 35 and 55 years old in good health.

The genes are TRBV5-1 and TRBJ1-2, with D unresolved. The V end was cut by 0 bases, the J end by 6 bases, with 12 bases between. Germline V CDR1 and CDR2: SGHRS, YFSETQ. The CDR3 has 14 residues. Written as DNA, the CDR3 is TGCGCCAGCAGCTTGGTCGGTGCGACTGATGGCTACACCTTC. Encoded protein: CASSLVGATDGYTF.

A remark on this clonotype: A much larger clone differs by one base, so this may be a read error. The chain is built from TRBV15 and TRBJ2-3, with unresolved D. The CDR3 is made up of 15 amino acids. From germline, CDR1 is LNHNV and CDR2 YYDKDF (reference sequence). The ends were cut back, 0 bases at V and 4 bases at J, with 11 bases in the middle. The CDR3 sequence: CATSRDGLIADTQYF. CDR3 in DNA: TGTGCCACCAGCAGAGATGGGCTCATCGCAGATACGCAGTATTTT. The variable domain in full, completed from reference TRBV15 and TRBJ2-3, reads DAMVIQNPRYQVTQFGKPVTLSCSQTLNHNVMYWYQQKSSQAPKLLFHYYDKDFNNEADTPDNFQSRRPNTSFCFLDIRSPGLGDTAMYLCATSRDGLIADTQYFGPGTRLTVL.

Only a few counts were recorded for this clonotype. The V call is TRBV10-3, the J call TRBJ2-7, with a tentative D call TRBD2 (5 bases). The V gene lost 8 bases and the J gene lost 1 base, with 9 bases spanning the gap. In germline, CDR1 is ENHRY, CDR2 SYGVKD. This CDR3 spans 12 amino acids. CDR3 sequence (DNA): TGTGCCATCGCGGGCACTTCCTACGAGCAGTACTTC. It is translated as CAIAGTSYEQYF.

The J gene is TRBJ2-3, the V gene TRBV24-1; TRBD2 aligns across 7 bases. Germline V lookup: CDR1 KGHDR, CDR2 SFDVKD. After removal of 6 bases from V and 5 bases from J, the junction contained 16 bases not matched to a gene. This CDR3 region has 17 residues. The CDR3 nucleotides are TGTGCCACCAGTTTGCGTGTTTCGAAACCGGGGGGAGATACGCAGTATTTT. Translating it yields CATSLRVSKPGGDTQYF.

V gene TRBV20-1 combines with J gene TRBJ2-1; 7 nucleotides match TRBD2. The CDR3 contains 14 residues. The V and J ends lost 5 bases and 7 bases, in that order; junction bases with no gene match: 11. CDR1 is DFQATT and CDR2 is SNEGSKA in the germline V gene (reference sequence). CDR3 amino acids: CSAPSGKGWNEQFF. CDR3 bases: TGCAGTGCTCCGAGCGGGAAGGGGTGGAATGAGCAGTTCTTC.